One and the same sample provided the 11 T cell receptor beta chains below, sequenced in a study of human T cells and chemical hapten exposure. TCRdb re-derived calls from the RACE reads in MiXCR, one entry per CDR3 protein. The repertoire has about 400,000 distinct CDR3 sequences, around 6% of them found once; the top ten carry under 7%. The time point was: patch test 2, 6 weeks after DPC sensitization. Treatment indicated: therapeutic diphenylcyclopropenone sensitization with weekly scalp DPC. The sequencing here drew on whole blood, taken in connection with sensitization to the hapten diphenylcyclopropenone (DPC). The receptors shown here come from a woman younger than 35 with alopecia areata. Some clones in this sample may be carry-over from other donors' samples.

This clonotype was picked up many times. The chain has TRBV20-1 and TRBJ2-3; D remains unclear. The CDR3 covers 16 residues. Germline CDR1 and CDR2: DFQATT and SNEGSKA (reference sequence). The ends were cut back, 5 bases at V and 1 base at J, with 19 bases in the middle. The CDR3 region is CSAGPQGIERTDTQYF. DNA for the CDR3: TGCAGTGCTGGACCCCAAGGGATCGAGCGCACAGATACGCAGTATTTT.

This clonotype was found many times. The gene calls are TRBV5-1 and TRBJ1-3; no firm D call. The germline V and J ends were trimmed by 4 bases and 0 bases, with 17 bases remaining between them. Germline values: CDR1 SGHRS, CDR2 YFSETQ. The CDR3 length is 17 residues. As DNA, the CDR3 is TGCGCCAGCAGCAAAACGACGACGGCCAGCTCTGGAAACACCATATATTTT. Its protein product is CASSKTTTASSGNTIYF.

V is TRBV6-2 or TRBV6-3 and J is TRBJ1-6, with unresolved D. Germline lookup yields CDR1 MNHEY and CDR2 SVGEGT. The CDR3 spans 12 residues. V was clipped by 6 bases and J by 14 bases, with 14 bases between them. This CDR3 reads CASSQKTMALHF. In DNA form, the CDR3 reads TGTGCCAGCAGCCAGAAGACTATGGCCCTCCACTTT.

This clonotype was recorded a few times. This chain's CDR3 is CAISTGSGSTDTQYF. The DNA for the CDR3 is TGTGCCATCAGTACAGGGTCAGGAAGCACAGATACGCAGTATTTT. The chain carries TRBV10-3 and TRBJ2-3, with D possibly matching TRBD1 (6 bases). The CDR3 is made up of 15 amino acids. Per the germline V gene, CDR1 is ENHRY and CDR2 is SYGVKD. Trimming pared 5 bases from V and 0 bases from J, leaving 12 bases between.

This clonotype has ten or more counts. The chain has TRBV20-1 and TRBJ2-3; a possible D gene is TRBD2 (5 bases). The germline CDR1 and CDR2 sequences are DFQATT and SNEGSKA (reference sequence). CDR3 length equals 15 residues. Between the trimmed V and J ends, which lost 3 bases and 0 bases, there was a span of 13 bases. The CDR3 here is CSASRTLSSTDTQYF. CDR3 nucleotides: TGCAGTGCTAGCCGGACTCTATCGAGCACAGATACGCAGTATTTT.

This sequence joins TRBV3-1 and TRBJ2-1, with 7 bases aligning to TRBD2. The CDR3 extends over 17 amino acids. The germline CDR1 and CDR2 sequences are LGHDT and YNNKEL (reference sequence). J gave up 0 bases and V 4 bases, and 9 bases lay outside the gene matches. The CDR3 coding sequence is TGTGCCAGCAGCCCCGAGGGGCGGGGGAGCTCCTACAATGAGCAGTTCTTC. This codes for CASSPEGRGSSYNEQFF.

This clonotype was picked up many times. V usage is TRBV6-4 and J usage is TRBJ2-2, with D uncertain. Germline assignment: CDR1 MRHNA and CDR2 SNTAGT. The CDR3 is 14 amino acids. V was pared by 5 bases and J by 0 bases, with 7 bases between. The CDR3 nucleotides read TGTGCCAGCAGTTCCGGGTCGAACACCGGGGAGCTGTTTTTT. Its protein is CASSSGSNTGELFF.

The chain has TRBV7-2 and TRBJ2-5; 10 nucleotides match TRBD1. After removal of 5 bases from V and 11 bases from J, the junction contained 11 bases not matched to a gene. Germline V gives CDR1 SGHTA, CDR2 FQGNSA. This CDR3 has 14 residues. CDR3 region: CASSKNRDRGFQYF. The CDR3 coding sequence is TGTGCCAGCAGCAAGAATCGGGACAGGGGCTTTCAGTACTTC.

This clonotype was seen at least ten times. The genes are TRBV6-5 and TRBJ1-2; TRBD1 might be the D (5 bases). V lost 6 bases and J 6 bases, leaving 14 bases between the germline ends. This CDR3 comprises 13 residues. Germline loops: CDR1 MNHEY, CDR2 SVGAGI. The CDR3 region is CASSRDSAHGYTF. DNA for the CDR3: TGTGCCAGCAGCCGTGACAGCGCCCATGGCTACACCTTC.

This clonotype has ten or more counts. V is TRBV7-2 and J is TRBJ1-4; tentatively, D is TRBD1 (6 bases). Germline loops: CDR1 SGHTA, CDR2 FQGNSA. This CDR3 comprises 18 residues. Trimming pared 1 base from V and 8 bases from J, leaving 23 bases between. The CDR3 is CASSLVTLQAGDWEKLFF. The DNA of the CDR3 is TGTGCCAGCAGCTTAGTAACCCTACAAGCAGGGGACTGGGAAAAACTGTTTTTT.

The J gene is TRBJ2-7, the V gene TRBV18; D possibly corresponds to TRBD1 (7 bases). The V gene's germline CDR1 is KGHSH and CDR2 LQKENI. The CDR3 runs 15 residues. Trimming removed 2 bases at V and 2 bases at J, with 13 bases between. CDR3 sequence: CASSPTRGEPYEQYF. The CDR3 DNA reads TGTGCCAGCTCACCAACCAGGGGGGAACCCTACGAGCAGTACTTC.